Listed here are 19 T cell receptor beta chains from one sample, sequenced in a study of blood T cell repertoires in COVID-19. Repertoires were generated with immunoSEQ multiplex PCR, while TCRdb's copy carries only in-frame clones and drops some. The sample records 230,000 or so clones, about 90% being singletons. Sequenced material: PBMCs or T cells enriched from blood (not recorded which). These receptors came from a woman between 45 and 60 years old with acute COVID-19.

This clone was seen only once. The CDR3 DNA reads TGTGCCAGCAGCCCATCGGGAGGCCACTACGAGCAGTACTTC. Translating gives CASSPSGGHYEQYF. The V call is TRBV3-1 (or the pseudogene TRBV3-2), the J call TRBJ2-7; 7 bases are a match to TRBD2. Germline V gene data show CDR1 as LGHDT and CDR2 as YNNKEL (reference sequence). The V and J ends lost 4 bases and 3 bases, in that order; junction bases with no gene match: 6. This CDR3 spans 14 amino acids.

The chain joins TRBV5-4 to TRBJ1-2; TRBD1 is a possible D gene (6 bases). The CDR3 is 14 amino acids. CDR1 and CDR2 (germline): SGHNT, YYREEE (reference sequence). Trimming took off 6 bases at V and 7 bases at J, with 19 bases between the two ends. CDR3 sequence: CASNGQQGVGGYTF. In DNA form, the CDR3 reads TGTGCCAGCAACGGACAGCAGGGAGTGGGTGGCTACACCTTC. Full variable domain (missing parts from reference TRBV5-4 and TRBJ1-2): ETGVTQSPTHLIKTRGQQVTLRCSSQSGHNTVSWYQQALGQGPQFIFQYYREEENGRGNFPPRFSGLQFPNYSSELNVNALELDDSALYLCASNGQQGVGGYTFGSGTRLTVV.

V is TRBV6-5 and J is TRBJ1-1; 8 nucleotides agree with TRBD1. The CDR3 loop spans 15 amino acids. Unmatched junction bases numbered 8, after V lost 4 bases and J lost 4 bases. Germline V gene sequence: CDR1 MNHEY, CDR2 SVGAGI. The CDR3, as DNA: TGTGCCAGCAGTTCCAGGGACAGGCTAGCCACTGAAGCTTTCTTT. Amino acid sequence: CASSSRDRLATEAFF.

CDR3: CASSDQGGLYEQYF. The CDR3 bases are TGTGCCAGCTCAGACCAGGGAGGGCTCTACGAGCAGTACTTC. The chain combines TRBV18 with TRBJ2-7; TRBD2 matches at 7 bases. The V segment lost 5 bases and the J segment 3 bases; nucleotides outside the gene matches: 7. There are 14 residues in the CDR3. CDR1 is KGHSH and CDR2 is LQKENI in the germline V gene.

The chain carries TRBV28 and TRBJ1-2; D ambiguous. The germline gives CDR1 MDHEN, CDR2 SYDVKM. Trimming took off 6 bases at V and 7 bases at J, with 18 bases between the two ends. The CDR3 spans 14 residues. CDR3 DNA: TGTGCCAGCAGATTCCCAGGAGGTATATTTGGCTACACCTTC. Translating it yields CASRFPGGIFGYTF.

V and J are TRBV28 and TRBJ2-1, with 12 positions matching TRBD2. The V gene end was trimmed by 2 bases and the J gene end by 5 bases; junction bases not matched to a gene: 4. This CDR3 spans 16 amino acids. CDR1 is MDHEN, CDR2 SYDVKM, per germline. The CDR3, as DNA: TGTGCCAGCAGTTTACTCGGACTAGCGGGACACAATGAGCAGTTCTTC. This codes for CASSLLGLAGHNEQFF.

The chain carries TRBV10-3 and TRBJ1-5, with D possibly being TRBD1 (5 bases). In germline, CDR1 is ENHRY, CDR2 SYGVKD. The CDR3 has 15 amino acids. V dropped 6 bases and J dropped 4 bases, with 16 bases sitting between them. The CDR3 is CAIRPGSGANQPQHF. CDR3 nucleotides: TGTGCCATCAGGCCAGGGTCCGGCGCGAATCAGCCCCAGCATTTT.

This sequence joins TRBV10-1 and TRBJ2-3, with D perhaps TRBD1 (5 bases). Trimming took off 8 bases at V and 1 base at J, with 16 bases between the two ends. CDR1 and CDR2 (germline): WNHNN, SYGVQD (reference sequence). CDR3 size: 15 residues. The CDR3 DNA sequence: TGCGCCAGCCTGAGGCTAGACAGATGCACAGATACGCAGTATTTT. Translating it yields CASLRLDRCTDTQYF.

V usage is TRBV28 and J usage is TRBJ1-2; the match to TRBD1 covers 8 bases. Germline V gene lookup returns CDR1 MDHEN and CDR2 SYDVKM. CDR3 size: 13 residues. Trimming cost V 11 bases and J 3 bases; bases outside gene matches: 8. CDR3 region: CAAYRGLDYGYTF. CDR3 DNA: TGTGCCGCCTACAGGGGGTTGGACTATGGCTACACCTTC.

The chain recombines TRBV30 with TRBJ1-1; perhaps TRBD1 as D (5 bases). CDR3 length equals 13 residues. Trimming took 3 bases from V and 0 from J, leaving 8 bases between them. In germline, CDR1 is GTSNPN, CDR2 SVGIG (reference sequence). The chain's CDR3 is CAWRDSMNTEAFF. The CDR3 DNA reads TGTGCCTGGAGAGACAGCATGAACACTGAAGCTTTCTTT.

V and J are TRBV5-1 and TRBJ2-7; 7 bases fit TRBD1. The CDR3 length is 13 residues. CDR1 and CDR2 (germline): SGHRS, YFSETQ. V shed 6 bases, J shed 0 bases, and the junction held 3 bases outside the gene matches. The CDR3 sequence is CASTGQNSYEQYF. The CDR3 bases are TGCGCCAGCACGGGACAGAACTCCTACGAGCAGTACTTC. Full variable domain (missing parts from reference TRBV5-1 and TRBJ2-7): KAGVTQTPRYLIKTRGQQVTLSCSPISGHRSVSWYQQTPGQGLQFLFEYFSETQRNKGNFPGRFSGRQFSNSRSEMNVSTLELGDSALYLCASTGQNSYEQYFGPGTRLTVT.

CDR3 region: CASSDLLSDTQYF. DNA for the CDR3: TGTGCCAGCAGTGACTTGTTGTCGGATACGCAGTATTTT. The V call is TRBV6-4, the J call TRBJ2-3, with D unresolved. The CDR3 totals 13 residues. The V gene's germline CDR1 is MRHNA and CDR2 SNTAGT. V was clipped by 1 base and J by 6 bases, with 8 bases between them.

As DNA, the CDR3 is TGTGCCAGCAGTCCGCCGGTGGCGGGGCAGTTCTTC. Translation: CASSPPVAGQFF. V gene TRBV28 combines with J gene TRBJ2-1, with a possible D match to TRBD2 (5 bases). In germline, CDR1 is MDHEN, CDR2 SYDVKM. The CDR3 consists of 12 residues. V lost 5 bases and J 12 bases, leaving 14 bases between the germline ends.

This chain's CDR3 is CASSLGLNNEQFF. The CDR3 nucleotides are TGCGCCAGCAGCTTGGGACTCAACAATGAGCAGTTCTTC. V usage is TRBV5-1 and J usage is TRBJ2-1; no clear D gene. V was trimmed by 0 bases and J by 5 bases, leaving 6 bases between them. CDR1 is SGHRS and CDR2 is YFSETQ in the germline V gene. The CDR3 totals 13 residues.

The V call is TRBV10-3, the J call TRBJ1-5, with 9 bases lining up with TRBD1. Losses at the gene ends were 6 bases for V and 5 bases for J; bases not matched to a gene: 8. This CDR3 comprises 15 residues. Germline CDR1 ENHRY, CDR2 SYGVKD. The CDR3, as DNA: TGTGCCATCAGCGATCCGACAGGGGGGGATCAGCCCCAGCATTTT. It specifies CAISDPTGGDQPQHF.

V usage is TRBV4-1 and J usage is TRBJ1-6, with a possible D match to TRBD1 (5 bases). V lost 0 bases and J 4 bases, leaving 13 bases between the germline ends. Germline V CDR1 and CDR2: MGHRA, YSYEKL. CDR3 length equals 17 residues. CDR3 in DNA: TGCGCCAGCAGCCAAGATGGCCAGGGCCTGTATAATTCACCCCTCCACTTT. Translated: CASSQDGQGLYNSPLHF.

V and J are TRBV20-1 and TRBJ2-7, with TRBD1 identical over 11 bases. Per the germline V gene, CDR1 is DFQATT and CDR2 is SNEGSKA (reference sequence). V was clipped by 3 bases and J by 2 bases; unmatched bases: 3. The CDR3 length is 14 residues. The CDR3, as DNA: TGCAGTGCTAGTTGGGACAGGGGGACCTACGAGCAGTACTTC. It codes for CSASWDRGTYEQYF.

The chain employs TRBV4-1 and TRBJ2-1; 7 nucleotides agree with TRBD2. CDR1 is MGHRA and CDR2 is YSYEKL in the germline V gene. V shed 5 bases, J shed 10 bases, and the junction held 11 bases outside the gene matches. The CDR3 covers 14 residues. CDR3 sequence: CASSYPGVGGEQFF. The CDR3 region has the DNA TGCGCCAGCAGCTACCCCGGGGTCGGGGGGGAGCAGTTCTTC.

This clone was counted a single time. The rearrangement links TRBV5-1 to TRBJ1-1, with D hard to call. V lost 1 base, J lost 1 base, and 5 bases lay in between. The CDR3 totals 13 residues. From germline, CDR1 is SGHRS and CDR2 YFSETQ. CDR3 region: CASSLTENTEAFF. The CDR3, as DNA: TGCGCCAGCAGCTTGACAGAGAACACTGAAGCTTTCTTT.